Detailed here is one TCR beta chain. In the study's own analysis: Estimates of nucleated cell counts were drawn from the amplification of reference gene primers. The data were produced by immunoSEQ multiplex PCR, yet TCRdb's version contains in-frame clones alone and is incomplete. V, J and clone size are those of that table, while D and trimming were read from the DNA. This repertoire shows about 90,000 clones, about 89% found once; its top ten account for about 2.5%. This entry is derived from a study of blood T cell repertoires in COVID-19. As for the study in general: In each case, the material was cDNA or gDNA derived from T cells, B-cell-depleted T cells, or PBMCs.

The CDR3 is 13 residues long. V lost 0 bases, J lost 9 bases, and 10 bases lay in between. Germline V CDR1 and CDR2: SGDLS, YYNGEE. Sequencing was done on a sample of peripheral blood. The chain couples TRBV9 to TRBJ2-1, with no clear D. The sequence was obtained from a man in his fifties with COVID-19, enrolled during active disease. Written as DNA, the CDR3 is TGTGCCAGCAGCGTAGATCCTGCGAGTGAGCAGTTCTTC. It translates to CASSVDPASEQFF.